This T cell receptor beta chain was identified during a study of CD8+CD57+ T cells in acquired aplastic anemia. The wider study: The mean DNA yield obtained from sorted CD4+ and CD8+ cells came to 3 to 4 ug. CD4+ cells from healthy donors averaged about 10.8 million reads. Study outcomes and limitations: The CD8+ Simpson's diversity of patients and controls was not significantly different. Patients and controls shared 25 to 30 CD8+ CDR3 sequences, which appeared highly expressed in patients and within their immunodominant clones.

The germline gives CDR1 MNHNS, CDR2 SASEGT. The CDR3 sequence is 11 residues long. For CDR3 and TCR beta VDJ profiling, genomic DNA was the template used. A single record per CDR3 protein comes from TCRdb applying MiXCR to the reads. The sample comprises some 180,000 distinct CDR3 sequences, under 55% of which are singletons, and about 2.9% rests with the top ten. With respect to this clonotype: Its cognate antigen is unknown. A read error may produce the germline difference seen at one junction end.

The clonotype comes from a human donor in good health. Sequenced input: sorted CD4+, CD8+, or CD8+CD57+ T cells (not recorded which) from PBMCs. The chain carries TRBV6-1 and TRBJ2-5; D call uncertain. The CDR3 DNA follows: TGTGCTAGCAATGACACAACAACCCAGTACTTC. Protein product: CASNDTTTQYF.